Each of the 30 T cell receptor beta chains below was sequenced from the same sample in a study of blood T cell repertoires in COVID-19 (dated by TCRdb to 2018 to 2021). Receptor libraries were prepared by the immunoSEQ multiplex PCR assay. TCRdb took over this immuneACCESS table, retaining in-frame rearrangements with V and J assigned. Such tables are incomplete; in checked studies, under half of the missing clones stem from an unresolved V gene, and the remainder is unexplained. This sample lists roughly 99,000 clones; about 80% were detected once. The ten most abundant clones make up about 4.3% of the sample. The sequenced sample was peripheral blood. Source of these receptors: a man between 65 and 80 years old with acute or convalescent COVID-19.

The CDR3 reads CASSIRGTEAFF. The CDR3 DNA reads TGTGCCAGCAGCATCAGGGGAACTGAAGCTTTCTTT. This rearrangement joins TRBV13 to TRBJ1-1; a possible D gene is TRBD1 (6 bases). Between the trimmed V and J ends, which lost 5 bases and 5 bases, there was a span of 9 bases. The CDR3 is 12 residues long. Germline CDR1 PRHDT, CDR2 FYEKMQ (reference sequence).

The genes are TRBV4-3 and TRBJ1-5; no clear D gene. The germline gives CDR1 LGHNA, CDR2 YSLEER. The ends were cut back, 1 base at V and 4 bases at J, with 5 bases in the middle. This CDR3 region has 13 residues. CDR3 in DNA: TGCGCCAGCAGCCAAGCTAGGAATCAGCCCCAGCATTTT. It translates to CASSQARNQPQHF.

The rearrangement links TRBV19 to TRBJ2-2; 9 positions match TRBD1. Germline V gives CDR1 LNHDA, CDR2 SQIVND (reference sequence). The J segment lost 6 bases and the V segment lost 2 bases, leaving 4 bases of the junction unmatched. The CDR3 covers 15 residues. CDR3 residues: CASSIPGQGPGELFF. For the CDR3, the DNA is TGTGCCAGTAGTATACCGGGACAGGGACCCGGGGAGCTGTTTTTT.

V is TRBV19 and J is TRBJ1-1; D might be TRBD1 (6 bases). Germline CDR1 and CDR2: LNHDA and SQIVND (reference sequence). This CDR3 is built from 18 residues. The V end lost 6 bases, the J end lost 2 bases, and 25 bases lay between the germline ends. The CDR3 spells CASSIRETGKRSNTEAFF. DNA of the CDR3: TGTGCCAGTAGCATTAGAGAAACAGGGAAAAGGTCCAACACTGAAGCTTTCTTT.

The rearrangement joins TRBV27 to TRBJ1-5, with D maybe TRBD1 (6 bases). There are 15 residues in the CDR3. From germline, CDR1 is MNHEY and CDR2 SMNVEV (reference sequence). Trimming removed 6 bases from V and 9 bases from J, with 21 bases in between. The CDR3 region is CASSPTGFSYRPQHF. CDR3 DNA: TGTGCCAGCAGCCCGACAGGATTCTCGTATCGGCCCCAGCATTTT.

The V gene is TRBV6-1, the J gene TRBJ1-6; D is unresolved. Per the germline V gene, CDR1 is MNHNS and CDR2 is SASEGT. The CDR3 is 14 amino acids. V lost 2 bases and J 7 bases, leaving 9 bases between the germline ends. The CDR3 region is CASSELTWNSPLHF. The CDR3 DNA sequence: TGTGCCAGCAGTGAACTGACTTGGAATTCACCCCTCCACTTT.

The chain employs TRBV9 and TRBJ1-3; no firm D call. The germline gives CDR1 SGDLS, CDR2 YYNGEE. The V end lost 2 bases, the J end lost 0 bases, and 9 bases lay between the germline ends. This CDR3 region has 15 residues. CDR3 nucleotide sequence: TGTGCCAGCAGCGTCGAGGTCGTCTCTGGAAACACCATATATTTT. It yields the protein CASSVEVVSGNTIYF.

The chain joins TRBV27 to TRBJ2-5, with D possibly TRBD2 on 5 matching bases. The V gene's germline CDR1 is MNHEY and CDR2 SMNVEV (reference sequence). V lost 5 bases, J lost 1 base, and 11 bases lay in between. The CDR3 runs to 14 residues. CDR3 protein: CASSRVGSQETQYF. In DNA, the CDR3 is TGTGCCAGCAGTCGCGTTGGGAGCCAAGAGACCCAGTACTTC.

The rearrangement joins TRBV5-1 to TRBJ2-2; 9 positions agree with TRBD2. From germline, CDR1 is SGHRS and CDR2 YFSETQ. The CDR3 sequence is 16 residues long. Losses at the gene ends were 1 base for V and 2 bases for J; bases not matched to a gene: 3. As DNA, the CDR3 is TGCGCCAGCAGCTTGCGGCGGGGGGGCAACACCGGGGAGCTGTTTTTT. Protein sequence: CASSLRRGGNTGELFF.

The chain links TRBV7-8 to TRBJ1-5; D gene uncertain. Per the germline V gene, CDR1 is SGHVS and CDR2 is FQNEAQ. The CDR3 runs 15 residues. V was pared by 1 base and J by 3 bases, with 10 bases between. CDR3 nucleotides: TGTGCCAGCAGCTTAGGCGGGAGGAACAATCAGCCCCAGCATTTT. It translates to CASSLGGRNNQPQHF.

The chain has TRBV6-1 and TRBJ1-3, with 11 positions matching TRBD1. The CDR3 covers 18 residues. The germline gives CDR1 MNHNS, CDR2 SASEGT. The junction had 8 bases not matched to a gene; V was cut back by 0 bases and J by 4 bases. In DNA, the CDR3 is TGTGCCAGCAGTGAAGCTATAGGGACAGGGGGTCCGGGAAACACCATATATTTT. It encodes CASSEAIGTGGPGNTIYF.

CDR3 amino acids: CASSPTGQGGTEAFF. CDR3 nucleotide sequence: TGTGCCAGCTCACCCACCGGACAGGGTGGAACTGAAGCTTTCTTT. V usage is TRBV18 and J usage is TRBJ1-1; 8 nucleotides align to TRBD1. Germline V gene lookup returns CDR1 KGHSH and CDR2 LQKENI. V shed 3 bases and J 5 bases; nucleotides not matched to a gene: 8. The CDR3 has 15 residues.

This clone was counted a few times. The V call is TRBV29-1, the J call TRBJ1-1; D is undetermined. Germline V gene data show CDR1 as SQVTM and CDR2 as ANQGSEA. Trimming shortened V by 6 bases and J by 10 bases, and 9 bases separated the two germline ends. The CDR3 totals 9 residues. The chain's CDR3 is CSVAPRAFF. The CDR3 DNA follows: TGCAGCGTCGCTCCCAGAGCTTTCTTT.

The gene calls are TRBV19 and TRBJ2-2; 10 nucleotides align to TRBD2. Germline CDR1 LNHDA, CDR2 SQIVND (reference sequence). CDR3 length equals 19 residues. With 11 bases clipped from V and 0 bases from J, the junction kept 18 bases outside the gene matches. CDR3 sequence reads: CAPRGGRIAGGTNTGELFF. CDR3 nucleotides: TGTGCCCCCCGGGGGGGCAGGATAGCGGGGGGCACGAACACCGGGGAGCTGTTTTTT.

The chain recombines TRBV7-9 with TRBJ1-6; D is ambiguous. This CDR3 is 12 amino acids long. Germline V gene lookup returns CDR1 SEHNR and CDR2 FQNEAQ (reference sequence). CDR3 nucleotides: TGTGGGGCAGCCCCGGAGGGCTCACCCCTCCACTTT. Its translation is CGAAPEGSPLHF.

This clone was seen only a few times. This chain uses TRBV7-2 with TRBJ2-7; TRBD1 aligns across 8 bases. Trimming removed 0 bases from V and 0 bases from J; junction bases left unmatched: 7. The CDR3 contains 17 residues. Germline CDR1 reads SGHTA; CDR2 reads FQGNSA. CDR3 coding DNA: TGTGCCAGCAGCTTAGCTGGGACAGGCGGTCGCTCCTACGAGCAGTACTTC. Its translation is CASSLAGTGGRSYEQYF.

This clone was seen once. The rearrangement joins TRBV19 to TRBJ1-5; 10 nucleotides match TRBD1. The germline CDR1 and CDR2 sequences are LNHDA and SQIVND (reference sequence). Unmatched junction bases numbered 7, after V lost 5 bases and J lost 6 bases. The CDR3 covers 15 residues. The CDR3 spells CASSPGTGEFQPQHF. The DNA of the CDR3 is TGTGCCAGTAGTCCCGGGACAGGGGAATTTCAGCCCCAGCATTTT.

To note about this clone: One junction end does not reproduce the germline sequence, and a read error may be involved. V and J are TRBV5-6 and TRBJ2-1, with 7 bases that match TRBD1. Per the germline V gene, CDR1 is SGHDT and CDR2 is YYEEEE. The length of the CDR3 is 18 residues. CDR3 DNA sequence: TGTGCCAGCAGCTTGAGACAGGGTGACAGGGCCCGGTACAAAGAGCAGTTCTTC. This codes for CASSLRQGDRARYKEQFF.

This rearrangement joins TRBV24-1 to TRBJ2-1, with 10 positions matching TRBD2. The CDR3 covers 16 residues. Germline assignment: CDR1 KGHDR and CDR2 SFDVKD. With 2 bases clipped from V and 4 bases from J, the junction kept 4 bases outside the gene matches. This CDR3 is CATSDSSGGGYNEQFF. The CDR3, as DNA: TGTGCCACCAGTGATTCAAGCGGGGGGGGTTACAATGAGCAGTTCTTC.

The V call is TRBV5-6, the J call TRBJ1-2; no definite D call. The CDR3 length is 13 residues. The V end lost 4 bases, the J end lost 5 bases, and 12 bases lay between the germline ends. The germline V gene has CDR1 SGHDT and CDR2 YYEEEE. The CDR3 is CASSPGGSYGYTF. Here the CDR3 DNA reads TGTGCCAGCAGCCCCGGAGGGTCTTATGGCTACACCTTC.

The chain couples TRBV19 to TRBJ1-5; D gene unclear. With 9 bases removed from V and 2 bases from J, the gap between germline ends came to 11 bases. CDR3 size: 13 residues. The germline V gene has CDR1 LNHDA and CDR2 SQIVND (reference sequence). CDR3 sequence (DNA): TGTGCCAGCGCCGCCGGGGGCAATCAGCCCCAGCATTTT. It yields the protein CASAAGGNQPQHF.

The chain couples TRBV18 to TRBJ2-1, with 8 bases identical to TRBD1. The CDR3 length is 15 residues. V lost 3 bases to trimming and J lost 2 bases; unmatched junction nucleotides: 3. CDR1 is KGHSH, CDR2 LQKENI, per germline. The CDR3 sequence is CASSPGQETYNEQFF. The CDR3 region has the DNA TGTGCCAGCTCACCGGGACAGGAAACCTACAATGAGCAGTTCTTC.

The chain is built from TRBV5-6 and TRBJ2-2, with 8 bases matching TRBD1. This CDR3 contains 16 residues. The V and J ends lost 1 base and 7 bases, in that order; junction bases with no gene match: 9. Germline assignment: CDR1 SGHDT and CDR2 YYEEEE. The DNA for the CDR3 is TGTGCCAGCAGCTTGATGGGCAGGGGGCACGTCGGGGAGCTGTTTTTT. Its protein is CASSLMGRGHVGELFF. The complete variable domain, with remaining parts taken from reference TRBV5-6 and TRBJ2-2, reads DAGVTQSPTHLIKTRGQQVTLRCSPKSGHDTVSWYQQALGQGPQFIFQYYEEEERQRGNFPDRFSGHQFPNYSSELNVNALLLGDSALYLCASSLMGRGHVGELFFGEGSRLTVL.

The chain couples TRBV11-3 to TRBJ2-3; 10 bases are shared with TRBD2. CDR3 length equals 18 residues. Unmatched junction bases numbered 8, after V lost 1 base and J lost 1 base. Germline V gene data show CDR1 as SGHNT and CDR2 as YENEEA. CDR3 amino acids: CASSLAVSSGGRTDTQYF. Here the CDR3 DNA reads TGTGCCAGCAGCTTAGCGGTTTCTAGCGGGGGACGCACAGATACGCAGTATTTT.

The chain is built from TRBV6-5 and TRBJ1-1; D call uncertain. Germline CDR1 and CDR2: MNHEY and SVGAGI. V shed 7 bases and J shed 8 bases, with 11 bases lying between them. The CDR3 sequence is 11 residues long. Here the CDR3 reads CASMRRQEAFF. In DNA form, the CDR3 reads TGTGCCAGCATGAGGCGGCAGGAAGCTTTCTTT.

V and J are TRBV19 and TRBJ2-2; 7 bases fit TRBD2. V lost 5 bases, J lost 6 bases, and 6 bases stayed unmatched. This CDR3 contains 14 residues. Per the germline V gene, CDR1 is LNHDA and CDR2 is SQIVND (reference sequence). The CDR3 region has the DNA TGTGCCAGTAGTTCAACGGGGGGTTCCGGGGAGCTGTTTTTT. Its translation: CASSSTGGSGELFF.

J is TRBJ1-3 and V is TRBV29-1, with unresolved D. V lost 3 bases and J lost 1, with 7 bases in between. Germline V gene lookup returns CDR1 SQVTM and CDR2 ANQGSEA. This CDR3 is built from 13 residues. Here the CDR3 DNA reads TGCAGCGTTGATTCGGGGTCTGGAAACACCATATATTTT. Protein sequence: CSVDSGSGNTIYF.

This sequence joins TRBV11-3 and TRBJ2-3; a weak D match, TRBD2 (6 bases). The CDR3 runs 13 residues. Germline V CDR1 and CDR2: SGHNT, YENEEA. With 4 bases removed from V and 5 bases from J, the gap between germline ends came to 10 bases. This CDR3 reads CASSSQAGDTQYF. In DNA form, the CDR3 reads TGTGCCAGCAGCTCCCAAGCGGGAGATACGCAGTATTTT.

The DNA of the CDR3 is TGCGCCAGCAGCTTGGCCTTGGGTAGCAACACTGAAGCTTTCTTT. Translated, it gives CASSLALGSNTEAFF. The chain couples TRBV5-1 to TRBJ1-1; D gene uncertain. From germline, CDR1 is SGHRS and CDR2 YFSETQ. This CDR3 has 15 residues. V was trimmed by 0 bases and J by 2 bases, leaving 11 bases between them.

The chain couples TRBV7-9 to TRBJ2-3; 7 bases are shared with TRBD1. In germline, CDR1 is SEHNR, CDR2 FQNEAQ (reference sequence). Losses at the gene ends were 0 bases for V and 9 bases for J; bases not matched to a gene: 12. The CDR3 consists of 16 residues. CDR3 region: CASSLAVEEGGGTQYF. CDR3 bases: TGTGCCAGCAGCTTAGCGGTAGAGGAAGGGGGCGGGACGCAGTATTTT.